These T cell receptor beta chains were read from a single sample in a study of T cell changes during pregnancy in multiple sclerosis. TCRdb's copy holds only in-frame clones and misses some; the assay was immunoSEQ multiplex PCR. The sample holds 130,000 or so clones, about 93% seen once. Source: peripheral blood, taken before pregnancy. Receptor source: a female donor with multiple sclerosis, enrolled in a pregnancy study. CDR3s include the opening cysteine and the closing phenylalanine or tryptophan. A D gene is named only where the DNA matches it firmly. A clone size is listed for some rows: how often the clone was seen (once, few, many), or a class if it is expanded.

clone_size: .
j_call: TRBJ1-6
v_call: TRBV27
d_call: .
cdr3_nt: TGTGCCAGCAGTTTCCGGTCCTCTAATTCACCCCTCCACTTT
cdr3_aa: CASSFRSSNSPLHF

clone_size: .
j_call: TRBJ2-3
v_call: TRBV28
d_call: .
cdr3_nt: TGTGCCAGCAGTTCCCGGGGACTCGGATACACAGATACGCAGTATTTT
cdr3_aa: CASSSRGLGYTDTQYF

clone_size: .
j_call: TRBJ1-4
v_call: TRBV2
d_call: TRBD1
cdr3_nt: TGTGCCAGCAGTGAAGAAAGGACAGGGGGTTTTTTATCTAATGAAAAACTGTTTTTT
cdr3_aa: CASSEERTGGFLSNEKLFF

clone_size: .
j_call: TRBJ2-5
v_call: TRBV30
d_call: TRBD1
cdr3_nt: TGTGCCTGGATCAAATGGACAGGGGTACGGGAGACCCAGTACTTC
cdr3_aa: CAWIKWTGVRETQYF

clone_size: .
j_call: TRBJ2-7
v_call: TRBV5-1
d_call: TRBD2
cdr3_nt: TGCGCCAGCAGCGCAGCGGGGGCCACCTACGAGCAGTACTTC
cdr3_aa: CASSAAGATYEQYF

clone_size: .
j_call: TRBJ2-5
v_call: TRBV7-9
d_call: TRBD1
cdr3_nt: TGTGCCAGCAGCCTATCGGGACAGGGTGGGGAGACCCAGTACTTC
cdr3_aa: CASSLSGQGGETQYF

clone_size: .
j_call: TRBJ2-3
v_call: TRBV15
d_call: TRBD1
cdr3_nt: TGTGCCACCAGCAGAGGGGACAGGGGTACAGATACGCAGTATTTT
cdr3_aa: CATSRGDRGTDTQYF

clone_size: .
j_call: TRBJ2-5
v_call: TRBV6-5
d_call: TRBD1
cdr3_nt: TGTGCCAGCAGTTACGGGCAGGGGGTGGGGACCCAGTACTTC
cdr3_aa: CASSYGQGVGTQYF

clone_size: .
j_call: TRBJ2-5
v_call: TRBV19
d_call: TRBD2
cdr3_nt: TGTGCCAGTAGTCCCCACCGACTAGCGGGGGGCCAAGAGACCCAGTACTTC
cdr3_aa: CASSPHRLAGGQETQYF

clone_size: .
j_call: TRBJ2-7
v_call: TRBV19
d_call: TRBD1
cdr3_nt: TGTGCCAGTAGTATAAGGGACAGGCCCTACGAGCAGTACTTC
cdr3_aa: CASSIRDRPYEQYF

clone_size: .
j_call: TRBJ2-2
v_call: TRBV29-1
d_call: TRBD1
cdr3_nt: TGCAGCGTCTTCCTACAGGGGGGTCTGACCGGGGAGCTGTTTTTT
cdr3_aa: CSVFLQGGLTGELFF

clone_size: .
j_call: TRBJ2-7
v_call: TRBV11-2
d_call: TRBD2
cdr3_nt: TGTGCCAGCAGCTCCCTCAGCGGGAGTCCCGCCGAGCAGTACTTC
cdr3_aa: CASSSLSGSPAEQYF

clone_size: .
j_call: TRBJ1-6
v_call: TRBV7-9
d_call: TRBD1
cdr3_nt: TGTGCCAGCAGCCGGCCGGGACAGGGCCATTCACCCCTCCACTTT
cdr3_aa: CASSRPGQGHSPLHF

clone_size: .
j_call: TRBJ1-1
v_call: TRBV29-1
d_call: .
cdr3_nt: TGCAGCGTTGAAGATGTCTGGGCTGGCACTGAAGCTTTCTTT
cdr3_aa: CSVEDVWAGTEAFF

clone_size: .
j_call: TRBJ2-7
v_call: TRBV5-1
d_call: TRBD1
cdr3_nt: TGCGCCAGCAGCGGGGACGGGACAGTGGTGTCCTACGAGCAGTACTTC
cdr3_aa: CASSGDGTVVSYEQYF

clone_size: .
j_call: TRBJ2-7
v_call: TRBV5-4
d_call: TRBD1
cdr3_nt: TGTGCCAGCAGCCGGACCGGGACAGGGGACTACGAGCAGTACTTC
cdr3_aa: CASSRTGTGDYEQYF

clone_size: .
j_call: TRBJ1-2
v_call: TRBV5-6
d_call: .
cdr3_nt: TGTGCCAGCAGCTTCGACAGCAACTATGGCTACACCTTC
cdr3_aa: CASSFDSNYGYTF

clone_size: .
j_call: TRBJ1-2
v_call: TRBV7-9
d_call: .
cdr3_nt: TGTGCCAGCAGCTTACCCCGGGGGGGTGTGGACTATGGCTACACCTTC
cdr3_aa: CASSLPRGGVDYGYTF

clone_size: .
j_call: TRBJ1-1
v_call: TRBV7-9
d_call: .
cdr3_nt: TGTGCCAGCAGTCTAGCGGGGGAGGGGAACACTGAAGCTTTCTTT
cdr3_aa: CASSLAGEGNTEAFF

clone_size: once
j_call: TRBJ2-2
v_call: TRBV9
d_call: TRBD2
cdr3_nt: TGTGCCAGCAGCGCAGGTCGTACTAGCGGGAGGGCCTCTGGGGAGCTGTTTTTT
cdr3_aa: CASSAGRTSGRASGELFF

clone_size: .
j_call: TRBJ2-7
v_call: TRBV5-1
d_call: TRBD2
cdr3_nt: TGCGCCAGCAGCTCCGAGCGGGGAGGGTACGAGCAGTACTTC
cdr3_aa: CASSSERGGYEQYF

clone_size: .
j_call: TRBJ2-7
v_call: TRBV5-4
d_call: TRBD2
cdr3_nt: TGTGCCAGCAGCATAAGCGGGAGCTCCTACGAGCAGTACTTC
cdr3_aa: CASSISGSSYEQYF

clone_size: once
j_call: TRBJ2-2
v_call: TRBV14
d_call: TRBD1
cdr3_nt: TGTGCCAGCAGCCAAGATTGGGGGACAGGGCCCACCGGGGAGCTGTTTTTT
cdr3_aa: CASSQDWGTGPTGELFF

clone_size: .
j_call: TRBJ1-1
v_call: TRBV5-1
d_call: TRBD1
cdr3_nt: TGCGCCAGCAGCTTCCGGTGGGACAGGCAGAACACTGAAGCTTTCTTT
cdr3_aa: CASSFRWDRQNTEAFF

clone_size: .
j_call: TRBJ2-7
v_call: TRBV27
d_call: TRBD1
cdr3_nt: TGTGCCAGCCCCGTTTCCCGGGACAGTAGATCTAATTACGAGCAGTACTTC
cdr3_aa: CASPVSRDSRSNYEQYF

clone_size: once
j_call: TRBJ1-2
v_call: TRBV29-1
d_call: .
cdr3_nt: TGCAGCGTTGATCTGGGGGCTGGGGCCTATGGCTACACCTTC
cdr3_aa: CSVDLGAGAYGYTF

clone_size: .
j_call: TRBJ1-2
v_call: TRBV2
d_call: TRBD1
cdr3_nt: TGTGCCAGCCCCAATAACAGGACAGGGGGAAACTATGGCTACACCTTC
cdr3_aa: CASPNNRTGGNYGYTF

clone_size: .
j_call: TRBJ2-1
v_call: TRBV7-8
d_call: TRBD2
cdr3_nt: TGTGCCAGCAGCCAGCGGGGGGTTCCCTACAATGAGCAGTTCTTC
cdr3_aa: CASSQRGVPYNEQFF

clone_size: .
j_call: TRBJ2-5
v_call: TRBV9
d_call: TRBD1
cdr3_nt: TGTGCCAGCAGCGGGGACAGGGATGAGACCCAGTACTTC
cdr3_aa: CASSGDRDETQYF

clone_size: .
j_call: TRBJ2-6
v_call: TRBV28
d_call: .
cdr3_nt: TGTGCCAGCAGAAAGCCCTGGGAGACTGGGGCCAACGTCCTGACTTTC
cdr3_aa: CASRKPWETGANVLTF

clone_size: .
j_call: TRBJ1-1
v_call: TRBV5-5
d_call: TRBD1
cdr3_nt: TGTGCCAGCAGCTTGGGGACAGGGGTCACTGAAGCTTTCTTT
cdr3_aa: CASSLGTGVTEAFF

clone_size: once
j_call: TRBJ2-7
v_call: TRBV28
d_call: TRBD1
cdr3_nt: TGTGCCAGCAGTCCCGGGACAGGGGGACCCTACGAGCAGTACTTC
cdr3_aa: CASSPGTGGPYEQYF

clone_size: .
j_call: TRBJ2-7
v_call: TRBV5-1
d_call: .
cdr3_nt: TGCGCCAGCAGCCCGAGTTTGTCTTCCTACGAGCAGTACTTC
cdr3_aa: CASSPSLSSYEQYF

clone_size: once
j_call: TRBJ2-5
v_call: TRBV7-9
d_call: TRBD1
cdr3_nt: TGTGCCAGCAGCCGTACAGGGGAAGAGACCCAGTACTTC
cdr3_aa: CASSRTGEETQYF

clone_size: .
j_call: TRBJ2-7
v_call: TRBV7-9
d_call: .
cdr3_nt: TGTGCCAGCAGCCTGGCGGGCGAGCAGTACTTC
cdr3_aa: CASSLAGEQYF

clone_size: .
j_call: TRBJ1-2
v_call: TRBV5-6
d_call: .
cdr3_nt: TGTGCCAGCAGCTCAGTTTGGGGGGAAGCTAACTATGGCTACACCTTC
cdr3_aa: CASSSVWGEANYGYTF

clone_size: once
j_call: TRBJ1-5
v_call: TRBV6-1
d_call: .
cdr3_nt: TGTGCCAGCAGTGCAAATCAGCCCCAGCATTTT
cdr3_aa: CASSANQPQHF

clone_size: .
j_call: TRBJ2-5
v_call: TRBV29-1
d_call: TRBD1
cdr3_nt: TGCAGCGTGCGGGTTAGGACAGGGGATGAGACCCAGTACTTC
cdr3_aa: CSVRVRTGDETQYF

clone_size: .
j_call: TRBJ2-3
v_call: TRBV5-1
d_call: .
cdr3_nt: TGCGCCAGCAGCCTCGACAAGCATACGCAGTATTTT
cdr3_aa: CASSLDKHTQYF

clone_size: .
j_call: TRBJ2-3
v_call: TRBV7-6
d_call: TRBD2
cdr3_nt: TGTGCCAGCAGCTTAGTAGCGGGGGCTAGCACAGATACGCAGTATTTT
cdr3_aa: CASSLVAGASTDTQYF

clone_size: .
j_call: TRBJ2-1
v_call: TRBV5-4
d_call: TRBD2
cdr3_nt: TGTGCCAGCAGCTTGGGGACTAGCGGGGGGTCCTCCTACAATGAGCAGTTCTTC
cdr3_aa: CASSLGTSGGSSYNEQFF

clone_size: .
j_call: TRBJ2-1
v_call: TRBV6-1
d_call: .
cdr3_nt: TGTGCCAGCCACAGGGCCTCCGGGTCCAATGAGCAGTTCTTC
cdr3_aa: CASHRASGSNEQFF

clone_size: .
j_call: TRBJ2-1
v_call: TRBV9
d_call: .
cdr3_nt: TGTGCCAGCAGCCCCCAGGGTTACAATGAGCAGTTCTTC
cdr3_aa: CASSPQGYNEQFF